These 5 T cell receptor beta chains originate from one sample sequenced in a study of T cell responses to AZD1222 COVID-19 vaccine. Libraries were prepared by immunoSEQ multiplex PCR; TCRdb keeps only in-frame clonotypes and omits some of them. The sample records 110,000 to 150,000 clones, roughly 92% being singletons. Here the sequenced sample was peripheral blood, taken on day 0 of AZD1222 vaccination. These TCRs come from an adult in good health.

This clone was detected only a few times. The chain uses TRBV5-1 and TRBJ2-2; D ambiguous. From germline, CDR1 is SGHRS and CDR2 YFSETQ. The CDR3 is 14 amino acids. The ends were cut back, 0 bases at V and 7 bases at J, with 10 bases in the middle. As DNA, the CDR3 is TGCGCCAGCAGCTTGGAAGGTAGCAACGGGGAGCTGTTTTTT. Translating it yields CASSLEGSNGELFF.

J is TRBJ1-2 and V is TRBV2; 7 nucleotides agree with TRBD1. Per the germline V gene, CDR1 is SNHLY and CDR2 is FYNNEI. The CDR3 has 14 amino acids. V shed 5 bases, J shed 7 bases, and the junction held 10 bases outside the gene matches. The CDR3 nucleotides are TGTGCCAGCAGTACCACTCCTCAGGGGGTTGGCTACACCTTC. This sequence encodes CASSTTPQGVGYTF.

The rearrangement links TRBV5-8 to TRBJ2-7; D remains ambiguous. The CDR3 has 12 amino acids. V lost 0 bases and J lost 2, with 3 bases in between. CDR1 is SGHTS, CDR2 YDEGEE, per germline. The CDR3 DNA is TGTGCCAGCAGCTTGGGGGCCTACGAGCAGTACTTC. Protein product: CASSLGAYEQYF. The whole variable domain, remainder taken from reference TRBV5-8 and TRBJ2-7, is EAGVTQSPTHLIKTRGQQATLRCSPISGHTSVYWYQQALGLGLQFLLWYDEGEERNRGNFPPRFSGRQFPNYSSELNVNALELEDSALYLCASSLGAYEQYFGPGTRLTVT.

J is TRBJ1-1 and V is TRBV27; D unclear. CDR3 length: 15 amino acids. V was pared by 3 bases and J by 0 bases, with 11 bases between. Germline V CDR1 and CDR2: MNHEY, SMNVEV (reference sequence). This CDR3 reads CASSFLSTMNTEAFF. The DNA of the CDR3 is TGTGCCAGCAGTTTTTTATCCACCATGAACACTGAAGCTTTCTTT.

The chain is built from TRBV5-1 and TRBJ2-7; D unresolved. The CDR3 is 14 residues long. The germline V gene has CDR1 SGHRS and CDR2 YFSETQ. The V gene lost 3 bases and the J gene lost 0 bases, with 10 bases spanning the gap. CDR3 amino acids: CASSYDTSSYEQYF. DNA of the CDR3: TGCGCCAGCAGCTACGACACGAGCTCCTACGAGCAGTACTTC.